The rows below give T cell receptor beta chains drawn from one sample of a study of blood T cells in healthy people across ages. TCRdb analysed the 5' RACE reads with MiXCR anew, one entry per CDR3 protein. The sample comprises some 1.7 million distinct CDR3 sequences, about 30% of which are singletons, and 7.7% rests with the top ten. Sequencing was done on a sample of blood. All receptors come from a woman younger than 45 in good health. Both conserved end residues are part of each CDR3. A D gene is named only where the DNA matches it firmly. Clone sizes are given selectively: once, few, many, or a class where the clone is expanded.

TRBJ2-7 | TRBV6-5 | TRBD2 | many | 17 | CASSLLLGSGSSYEQYF | TGTGCCAGCAGTTTGCTCCTAGGTAGCGGGAGCTCCTACGAGCAGTACTTC
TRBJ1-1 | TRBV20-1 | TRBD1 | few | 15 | CSAPNSGQGGTEAFF | TGCAGTGCCCCCAATAGCGGACAGGGAGGGACTGAAGCTTTCTTT
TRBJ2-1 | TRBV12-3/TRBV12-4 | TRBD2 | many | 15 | CASSGTSGGANEQFF | TGTGCCAGCAGCGGTACTAGCGGGGGGGCTAATGAGCAGTTCTTC
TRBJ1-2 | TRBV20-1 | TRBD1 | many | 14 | CSAVRQGATVGYTF | TGCAGTGCTGTGCGACAGGGGGCTACCGTGGGCTACACCTTC
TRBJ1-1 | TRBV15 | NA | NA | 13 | CATSRGSNTEAFF | TGCGCCACCAGCAGAGGGAGCAACACTGAAGCTTTCTTT
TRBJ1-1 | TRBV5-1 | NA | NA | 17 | CASSSEGRGYPVDEAFF | TGCGCCAGCAGCTCAGAAGGCCGGGGGTATCCCGTCGATGAAGCTTTCTTT
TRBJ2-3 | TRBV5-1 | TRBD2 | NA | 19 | CASSRGTAGGSSSTDTQYF | TGCGCCAGCAGCCGAGGAACGGCGGGGGGGAGCTCTAGCACAGATACGCAGTATTTT
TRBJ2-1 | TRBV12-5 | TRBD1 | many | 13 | CASEGGPYNEQFF | TGTGCTAGTGAAGGGGGCCCCTACAATGAGCAGTTCTTC
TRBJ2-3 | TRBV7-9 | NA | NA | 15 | CASSLEGTPTDTQYF | TGTGCCAGCAGCTTAGAAGGGACACCCACAGATACGCAGTATTTT
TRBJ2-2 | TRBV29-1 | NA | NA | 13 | CSVSLPLAGELFF | TGCAGCGTTTCACTCCCGTTGGCCGGGGAGCTGTTTTTT
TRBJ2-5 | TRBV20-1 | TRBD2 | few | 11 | CSALAGREQYF | TGCAGTGCATTGGCCGGGAGGGAGCAGTACTTC
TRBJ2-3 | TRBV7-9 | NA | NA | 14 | CASSIRSRQDTQYF | TGTGCCAGCAGCATCCGCTCCCGTCAAGATACGCAGTATTTT
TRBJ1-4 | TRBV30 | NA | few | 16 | CAWNRDIRGGNEKLFF | TGTGCCTGGAATCGAGACATAAGAGGGGGTAATGAAAAACTGTTTTTT
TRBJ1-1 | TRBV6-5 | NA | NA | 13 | CASRWTQYGEAFF | TGTGCCAGCAGATGGACTCAGTATGGTGAAGCTTTCTTT
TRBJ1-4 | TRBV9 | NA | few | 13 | CASSIESGEKLFF | TGTGCCAGCAGCATAGAGTCGGGGGAAAAACTGTTTTTT
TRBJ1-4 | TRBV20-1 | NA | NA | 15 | CSAPYDGSTNEKRFF | TGCAGTGCTCCATATGACGGGAGCACTAATGAAAAACGGTTTTTT
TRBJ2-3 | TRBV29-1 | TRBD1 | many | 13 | CSLGQGATDTQYF | TGCAGCTTGGGACAGGGGGCCACAGATACGCAGTATTTT
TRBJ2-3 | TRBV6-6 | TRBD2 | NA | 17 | CASSYPGRGRGTDTQYF | TGTGCCAGCAGTTACCCCGGGAGGGGTCGGGGAACAGATACGCAGTATTTT
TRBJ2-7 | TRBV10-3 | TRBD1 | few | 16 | CAISGSPRDRGLEQYF | TGTGCCATCAGTGGATCCCCCCGGGACAGGGGGCTCGAGCAGTACTTC
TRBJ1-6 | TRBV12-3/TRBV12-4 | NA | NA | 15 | CASSFGVQGGSPLHF | TGTGCCAGCAGTTTTGGGGTCCAGGGAGGTTCACCCCTCCACTTT
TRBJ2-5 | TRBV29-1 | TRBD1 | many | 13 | CSYSGTDFWTQYF | TGCAGTTACTCCGGGACAGACTTTTGGACCCAGTACTTC
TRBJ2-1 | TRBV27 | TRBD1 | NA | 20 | CASSPNTGVLDSSSYNEQFF | TGTGCCAGCAGTCCCAATACAGGGGTATTGGACTCGAGCTCCTACAATGAGCAGTTCTTC
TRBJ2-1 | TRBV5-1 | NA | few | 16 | CASSLKVPRGHNEQFF | TGCGCCAGCAGCTTGAAGGTCCCCCGGGGGCACAATGAGCAGTTCTTC
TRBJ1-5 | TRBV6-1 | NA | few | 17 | CASMMGHLGLGNQPQHF | TGTGCCAGCATGATGGGACATCTGGGGTTGGGCAATCAGCCCCAGCATTTT
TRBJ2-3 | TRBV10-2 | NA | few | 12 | CASRGLEDTQYF | TGCGCCAGCAGGGGGCTGGAAGATACGCAGTATTTT
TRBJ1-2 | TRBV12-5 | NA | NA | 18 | CASGRPEGTVGKNYGYTF | TGTGCTAGCGGACGGCCCGAAGGTACCGTAGGGAAAAACTATGGCTACACCTTC
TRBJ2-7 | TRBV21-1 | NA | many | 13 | CASSKDTDYEQYF | TGTGCCAGCAGCAAAGACACTGACTACGAGCAGTACTTC
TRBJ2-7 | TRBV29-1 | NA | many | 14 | CSVRVPGGTYEQYF | TGCAGCGTTCGAGTGCCAGGGGGGACCTACGAGCAGTACTTC
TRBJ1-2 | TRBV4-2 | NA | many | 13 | CASSQGVLRGYTF | TGTGCCAGCAGCCAAGGCGTCCTGAGGGGCTACACCTTC
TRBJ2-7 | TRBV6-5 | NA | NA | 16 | CASRANSAEEAYEQYF | TGTGCCAGCAGAGCTAATAGCGCAGAAGAAGCCTACGAGCAGTACTTC
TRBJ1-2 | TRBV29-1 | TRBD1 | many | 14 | CSVEGTGGPYGYTF | TGCAGCGTTGAAGGAACAGGGGGTCCCTATGGCTACACCTTC
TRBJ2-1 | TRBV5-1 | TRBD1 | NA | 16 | CASSLVLDRGRGEQFF | TGCGCCAGCAGCTTGGTGTTGGACAGGGGGCGCGGTGAGCAGTTCTTC
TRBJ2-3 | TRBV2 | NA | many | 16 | CASSESRGKSTDTQYF | TGTGCCAGCAGTGAATCCAGGGGCAAAAGCACAGATACGCAGTATTTT
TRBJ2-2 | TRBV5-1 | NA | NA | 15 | CASSRTGANTGELFF | TGCGCCAGCAGCCGGACGGGGGCGAACACCGGGGAGCTGTTTTTT
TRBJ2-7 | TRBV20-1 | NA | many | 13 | CSARDSLAYEQYF | TGCAGTGCTAGAGACAGCTTGGCCTACGAGCAGTACTTC
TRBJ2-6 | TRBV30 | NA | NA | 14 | CAWSVLRGANVLTF | TGTGCCTGGAGTGTTCTGCGGGGGGCCAACGTCCTGACTTTC
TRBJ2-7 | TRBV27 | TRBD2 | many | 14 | CASARLAGAYEQYF | TGTGCCAGCGCCCGACTAGCGGGAGCCTACGAGCAGTACTTC
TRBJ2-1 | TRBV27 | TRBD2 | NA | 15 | CASSYRGGFYNEQFF | TGTGCCAGCAGCTACCGGGGGGGATTCTACAATGAGCAGTTCTTC
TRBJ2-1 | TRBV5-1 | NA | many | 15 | CASSLVAGAVDEQFF | TGCGCCAGCAGCTTGGTTGCGGGGGCGGTCGATGAGCAGTTCTTC
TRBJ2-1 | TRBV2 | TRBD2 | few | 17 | CASRGTGGGFSYNEQFF | TGTGCCAGCAGAGGGACTGGCGGGGGATTCTCCTACAATGAGCAGTTCTTC
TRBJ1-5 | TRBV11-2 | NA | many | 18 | CASSPGAGGYYSNQPQHF | TGTGCCAGCAGCCCTGGGGCCGGTGGGTATTATAGCAATCAGCCCCAGCATTTT